The rows below give T cell receptor beta chains drawn from one sample of a study of blood T cells in healthy people across ages. TCRdb reanalysed the 5' RACE reads using MiXCR and keeps one entry per CDR3 protein. The sample consists of approximately 400,000 distinct CDR3 sequences, approximately 52% of them appearing once. The specimen was blood. The origin of the receptors is a man between 60 and 75 years old in good health. The conserved cysteine and the conserved F or W are not part of the CDR3 here.

TRBV7-9,TRBJ1-4,ASSQNPSGEVF
TRBV7-2,TRBJ2-3,ASNRTGGTDTQY
TRBV7-2,TRBJ2-1,ASSRSPERVIEQF
TRBV9,TRBJ2-3,ASSVAQGISTDTQY
TRBV27,TRBJ2-3,ASRKLASDTQY
TRBV29-1,TRBJ2-3,SAPGGLAFGADTQY
TRBV20-1,TRBJ2-1,SARVLAGAGFNEQF
TRBV6-1,NA,ASSEAGPSYEQY
TRBV5-6,TRBJ1-1,ASSRNRLNTEAF
TRBV10-3,TRBJ2-1,AIRQYGEQF
TRBV29-1,TRBJ2-3,SGTSGNTDTQY
TRBV7-2,TRBJ2-3,ASSREHTDTQY
TRBV7-2,TRBJ2-3,ASRPSGAGTYSSTDTQY
TRBV10-3,TRBJ1-2,AIKRGTGTYGYT
TRBV29-1,TRBJ1-2,SVEGQGIHGYT
TRBV4-2,TRBJ2-3,ASSRDTPGLAGADTQY
TRBV7-8,TRBJ2-5,ASSLDPSRQETQY
TRBV6-5,TRBJ1-2,ASSKEYRAAAGYT
TRBV4-3,TRBJ2-3,ASGNTDTQY
TRBV7-2,TRBJ2-7,ASSPSGLAGRYEQY
TRBV5-1,TRBJ1-1,ASSFRSPGTGLRVNTEAF
TRBV7-3,TRBJ2-3,ASSPRGGGDTQY
TRBV4-1,TRBJ2-5,ASSDGLAGGQETQY
TRBV12-3/TRBV12-4,TRBJ1-5,ASSLGRHRNQPQH
TRBV5-1,TRBJ1-2,ASSRGALDGGYT
TRBV3-1,TRBJ2-3,ASSRSGRGGTDTQY
TRBV18,TRBJ2-2,ASSPNLAGRTGELF
TRBV6-5,TRBJ1-2,ASSAGTFDGYT
TRBV2,TRBJ2-1,ASSPRVGSYNEQF
TRBV12-3/TRBV12-4,TRBJ2-5,ASSLTASLETQY
TRBV20-1,TRBJ2-7,SAIGLAGAQIAYEQY
TRBV2,TRBJ2-3,ASSEAAWGVDTQY
TRBV7-7,TRBJ2-7,ASSLGPSGEQY
TRBV11-2,TRBJ1-6,ASSSRTASNSPLH
TRBV11-2,TRBJ2-1,ASSFPGVGGVSIEQF
TRBV12-3/TRBV12-4,TRBJ2-1,ASAGLAGGPSYNEQF
TRBV29-1,TRBJ1-2,SVLADRESGYT
TRBV29-1,TRBJ1-6,SVVTQVGSPLH
TRBV6-2/TRBV6-3,TRBJ2-6,ASRPGTAISGANVLT
TRBV11-1,TRBJ2-5,ASSLDRGASETQY
TRBV12-3/TRBV12-4,TRBJ2-7,ASSASDRHSYEQY
TRBV29-1,TRBJ1-1,SVEDRAATEVF
TRBV6-5,TRBJ1-2,ASSPGTGVNGGYT
TRBV21-1,TRBJ2-1,ASSKELGWPRGTSADNEQF
TRBV20-1,TRBJ2-4,SAINRQGATKNIQY
TRBV28,TRBJ1-5,ASSLREQPQH
TRBV20-1,TRBJ2-7,SASGNRGGYYEQY
TRBV7-2,TRBJ2-5,ASSPRPLAVETQY
TRBV7-2,TRBJ2-3,ASSSQPARDTQY
TRBV12-3/TRBV12-4,TRBJ2-7,ASRAQGRGSYEQY
TRBV5-1,TRBJ1-2,ASSQISDRNYGYT
TRBV14,TRBJ1-2,ASSQESTNYGYT
TRBV20-1,TRBJ2-1,SASSGGRQSEQF
TRBV7-2,TRBJ2-1,ASSSTGGHGNEQF
TRBV2,TRBJ1-6,ASRVKTGDNSPLH
TRBV27,TRBJ1-5,ASRYALGHRGAKGNQPQH
TRBV29-1,TRBJ1-4,SCVGGGHEKLF
TRBV10-3,TRBJ2-7,AIQPSGRAGEQC